The text below deals with one T cell receptor (beta chain). It lacks a known antigen. Per-nucleotide qualities are absent, and no much larger clonotype sits a single base away. This record comes from a study of shared clonotypes between healthy human individuals (dated by TCRdb to about 2020). Regarding the research as a whole: The cohort included three men and a couple of women between 18 and 49 years of age. For each donor, CD4 naive and CD4 memory were each given three plates, CD8 naive was given two plates, and CD8 memory was given one plate. To estimate repertoire size and how much clonotype sharing occurs between individuals, the study deeply sequenced the blood TCR repertoires of 5 or 6 healthy adults. Different laboratories and diverse techniques were used to prepare libraries and sequence TCR repertoires, to increase sequencing depth and limit assay-specific biases. Each donor's leukapheresis produced roughly between about 0.9 and 9.5 billion PBMCs. Beyond this particular receptor, the publication reports: Higher generation probabilities were observed for clonotypes shared by all four sorted-subset donors than for non-shared clonotypes. The small number of donors limited the genetic and exposure-history diversity represented. When four donors were compared, the shared fraction of clonotypes was roughly 5% for naive CD4, roughly 3.4% for naive CD8, more than 2% for memory CD4, and less than 0.5% for memory CD8. Pairwise subsampling indicated that sequencing depth was expected to affect the degree of clonotype sharing among donors. Incomplete sequencing was indicated by rarefaction of sorted-subset datasets, despite the large sequencing depth. Only blood was sampled, and tissue TCR repertoires likely differ from those in blood. Larger estimated clonotype richness was generally found for naive subsets than for memory subsets.

TCR CDR3 regions were amplified from genomic DNA by multiplex PCR using the deep immunoSEQ assay. Extracted genomic DNA from each cell subset was distributed evenly across all wells of several immunoSEQ 96-well plates, and each plate was treated as a replicate. For sorted subsets, approximately 0.2 ug of genomic DNA, equivalent to 30,000 or so T cell genomes, went into each replicate PCR. The purified libraries were quantified using a Qubit 3.0 fluorometer, sized with a Bioanalyzer 2100, and then quantified again using the KAPA Library Quantification kit. Each immunoSEQ 96-well plate was sequenced on its own single-read 150-cycle Illumina NextSeq 550 flow cell. Per the source publication's procedure: Because the immunoSEQ output included only junctional sequences and no quality scores, the filtering could not be the same as the filtering used for full-length reads. To assign V/J genes and CDR3, sequences were annotated using PyIR, a Python wrapper for IgBLAST v1.9, with IMGT germline references. Reads were filtered out if the reads had weak V/J assignments (E-value above 1e-6), no CDR3, stop codons, out-of-frame junctions, or ambiguous translated residues. V3J clonotypes were defined as sequences sharing the same inferred V gene, J gene, and CDR3 amino acid sequence. To compute the percentage overlap between repertoires, the number of shared unique clonotypes was divided by the size of the smaller repertoire. Richness of each repertoire was evaluated using RTK rarefaction, the Chao1 estimator, and Recon v2.1 estimates of unobserved clonotypes. For all TCRbeta clonotypes obtained by the gDNA method from several donors, generation probabilities were computed with OLGA. This is the immuneACCESS table as TCRdb keeps it, with only in-frame sequences that have V and J called. A part of the clones is gone; compared with another copy, unresolved V genes explain less than half, and the rest is unexplained. V and J calls and clone size come straight from that table; D and trimming were deduced from the DNA. This sample comprises approximately 2.3 million clones, just over 90% of them detected only once. The ten largest clones capture approximately 0.4% of the sample.

The donors were healthy, HIV-negative adults with no recently reported acute infections or vaccinations. All donors were Caucasian adults living in Nashville, Tennessee, USA. CD4+ T cells were enriched by magnetic negative selection; naive cells were then positively selected on CD45RA, and the negative fraction formed the memory subset. Blood was obtained by leukapheresis, after which PBMCs were separated by Ficoll-Histopaque density gradient centrifugation and cryopreserved in liquid nitrogen vapor phase. Purity and quantity of every magnetically sorted T cell population were checked by analytical flow cytometry. Each sorted fraction had its genomic DNA isolated and then quantified by UV absorbance on a Nanodrop 2000c. V and J are truncated by 0 bases and 4 bases respectively, leaving an intervening sequence of 12 bases. From the cysteine up to the phenylalanine, the CDR3 has a length of 15 residues. Solely the CDR3 DNA is kept, with 45 bases framed from the first base. In the germline V gene (reference sequence), CDR1 corresponds to SGHNT and CDR2 to YYREEE.

The clonotype was recovered from a man younger than 35 in good health. Some clones in this sample may be carry-over from other donors' samples. Sequenced sample: naive CD4+ T cells from PBMCs. Per the publication, the cell subset or site label means: CD45RA+ positively selected. Recombination connected TRBV5-4 to TRBJ2-3; matching of 6 bases hints at TRBD2 as the D gene. The DNA sequence is TGTGCCAGCAGCTTGGCGGCTGCGGGACCAGATACGCAGTATTTT. This yields the protein CASSLAAAGPDTQYF. Joined to the reference TRBV5-4 and TRBJ2-3 proteins, this CDR3 gives the full variable domain: ETGVTQSPTHLIKTRGQQVTLRCSSQSGHNTVSWYQQALGQGPQFIFQYYREEENGRGNFPPRFSGLQFPNYSSELNVNALELDDSALYLCASSLAAAGPDTQYFGPGTRLTVL.